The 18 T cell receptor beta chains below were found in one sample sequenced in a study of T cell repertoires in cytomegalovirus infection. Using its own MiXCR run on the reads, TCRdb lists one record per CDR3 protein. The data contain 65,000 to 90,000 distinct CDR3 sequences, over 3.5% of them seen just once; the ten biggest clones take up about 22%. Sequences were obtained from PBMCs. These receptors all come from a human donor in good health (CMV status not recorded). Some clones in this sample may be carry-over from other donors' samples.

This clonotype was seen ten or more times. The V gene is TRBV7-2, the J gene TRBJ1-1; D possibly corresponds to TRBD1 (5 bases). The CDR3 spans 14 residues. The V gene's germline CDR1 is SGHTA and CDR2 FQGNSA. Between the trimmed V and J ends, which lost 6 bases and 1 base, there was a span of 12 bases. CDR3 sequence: CASRPGGKNTEAFF. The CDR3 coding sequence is TGTGCCAGCAGACCTGGGGGGAAGAACACTGAAGCTTTCTTT.

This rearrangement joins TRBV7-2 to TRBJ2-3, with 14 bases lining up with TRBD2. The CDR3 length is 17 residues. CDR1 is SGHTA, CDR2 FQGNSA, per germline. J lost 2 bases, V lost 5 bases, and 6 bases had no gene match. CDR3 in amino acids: CASSPRLAGGNTDTQYF. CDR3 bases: TGTGCCAGCAGCCCCAGACTAGCGGGAGGGAACACAGATACGCAGTATTTT.

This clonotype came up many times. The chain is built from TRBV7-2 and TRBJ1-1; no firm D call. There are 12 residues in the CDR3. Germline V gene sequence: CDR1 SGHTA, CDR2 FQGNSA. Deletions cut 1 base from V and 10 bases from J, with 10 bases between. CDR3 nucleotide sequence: TGTGCCAGCAGCTTAGTAGGCGCGGGAGCTTTCTTT. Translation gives CASSLVGAGAFF.

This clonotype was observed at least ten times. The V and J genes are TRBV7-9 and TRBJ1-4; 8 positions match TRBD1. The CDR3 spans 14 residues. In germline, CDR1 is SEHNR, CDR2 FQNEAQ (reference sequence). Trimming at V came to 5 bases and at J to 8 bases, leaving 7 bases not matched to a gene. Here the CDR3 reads CASSPGQGDEKLFF. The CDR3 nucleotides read TGTGCCAGCAGCCCTGGACAGGGCGACGAAAAACTGTTTTTT. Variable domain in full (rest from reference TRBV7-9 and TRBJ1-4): DTGVSQNPRHKITKRGQNVTFRCDPISEHNRLYWYRQTLGQGPEFLTYFQNEAQLEKSRLLSDRFSAERPKGSFSTLEIQRTEQGDSAMYLCASSPGQGDEKLFFGSGTQLSVL.

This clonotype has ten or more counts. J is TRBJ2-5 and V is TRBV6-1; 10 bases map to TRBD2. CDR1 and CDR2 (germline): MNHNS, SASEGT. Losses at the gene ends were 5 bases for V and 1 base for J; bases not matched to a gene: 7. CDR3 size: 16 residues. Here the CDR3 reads CASSPVSGGTQETQYF. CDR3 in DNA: TGTGCCAGCAGTCCCGTTAGCGGGGGGACCCAAGAGACCCAGTACTTC.

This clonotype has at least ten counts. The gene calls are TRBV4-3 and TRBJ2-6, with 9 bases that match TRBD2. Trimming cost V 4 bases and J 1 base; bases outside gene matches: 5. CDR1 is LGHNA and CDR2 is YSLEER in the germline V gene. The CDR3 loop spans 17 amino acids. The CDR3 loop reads CASSRSGGRSGANVLTF. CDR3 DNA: TGCGCCAGCAGCCGAAGCGGGGGGAGGTCTGGGGCCAACGTCCTGACTTTC.

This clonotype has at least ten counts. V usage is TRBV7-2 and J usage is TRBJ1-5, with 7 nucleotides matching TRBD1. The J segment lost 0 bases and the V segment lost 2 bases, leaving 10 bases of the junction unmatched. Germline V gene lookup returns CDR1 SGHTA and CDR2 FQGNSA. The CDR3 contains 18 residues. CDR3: CASSLSPGGTYSNQPQHF. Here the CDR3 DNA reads TGTGCCAGCAGCTTATCACCAGGGGGTACTTATAGCAATCAGCCCCAGCATTTT. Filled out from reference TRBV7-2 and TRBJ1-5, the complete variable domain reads GAGVSQSPSNKVTEKGKDVELRCDPISGHTALYWYRQSLGQGLEFLIYFQGNSAPDKSGLPSDRFSAERTGGSVSTLTIQRTQQEDSAVYLCASSLSPGGTYSNQPQHFGDGTRLSIL.

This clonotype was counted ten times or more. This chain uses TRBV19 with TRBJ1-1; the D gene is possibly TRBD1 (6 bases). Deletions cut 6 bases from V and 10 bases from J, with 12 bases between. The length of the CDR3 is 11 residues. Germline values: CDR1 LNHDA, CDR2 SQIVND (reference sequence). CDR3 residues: CASRQTGPAFF. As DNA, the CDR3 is TGTGCCAGTAGACAGACAGGACCAGCTTTCTTT.

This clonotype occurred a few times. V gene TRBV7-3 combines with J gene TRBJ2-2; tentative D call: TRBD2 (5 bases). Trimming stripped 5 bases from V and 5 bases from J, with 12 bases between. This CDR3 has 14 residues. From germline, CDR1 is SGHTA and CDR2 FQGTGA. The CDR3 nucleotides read TGTGCCAGCAGCCATGGGAGAGGTACCGGGGAGCTGTTTTTT. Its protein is CASSHGRGTGELFF.

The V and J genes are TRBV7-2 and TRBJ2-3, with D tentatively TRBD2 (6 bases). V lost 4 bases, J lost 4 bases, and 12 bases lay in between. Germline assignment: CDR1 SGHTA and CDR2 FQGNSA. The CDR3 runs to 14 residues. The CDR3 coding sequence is TGTGCCAGCAGCTCGGGGCTAGCGCCAGATACGCAGTATTTT. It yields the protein CASSSGLAPDTQYF.

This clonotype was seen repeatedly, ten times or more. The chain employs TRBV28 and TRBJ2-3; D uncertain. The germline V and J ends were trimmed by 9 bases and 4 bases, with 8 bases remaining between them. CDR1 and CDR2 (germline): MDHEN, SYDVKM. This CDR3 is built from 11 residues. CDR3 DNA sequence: TGTGCCAGTGGGGTTTCAGATACGCAGTATTTT. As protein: CASGVSDTQYF.

CDR3 residues: CASSSRTGGYNSPLHF. The CDR3 DNA reads TGTGCCAGCAGCTCACGGACAGGGGGCTATAATTCACCCCTCCACTTT. The rearrangement links TRBV7-2 to TRBJ1-6; 10 bases align to TRBD1. The germline V gene has CDR1 SGHTA and CDR2 FQGNSA. The CDR3 is 16 residues long. Losses at the gene ends were 4 bases for V and 3 bases for J; bases not matched to a gene: 3.

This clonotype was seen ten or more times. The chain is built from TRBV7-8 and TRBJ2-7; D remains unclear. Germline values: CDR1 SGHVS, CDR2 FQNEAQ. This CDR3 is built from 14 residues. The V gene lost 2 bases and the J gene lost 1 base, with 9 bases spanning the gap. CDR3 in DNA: TGTGCCAGCAGCTTATCCGGAAATTCCTACGAGCAGTACTTC. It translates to CASSLSGNSYEQYF.

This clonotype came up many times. DNA for the CDR3: TGTGCCAGCAGTTACTTTAGTGGCAGGATCTCTGGGGCCAACGTCCTGACTTTC. This gives the protein CASSYFSGRISGANVLTF. The V call is TRBV6-2 or TRBV6-3, the J call TRBJ2-6; no clear D. Germline CDR1 is MNHEY and CDR2 is SVGEGT. The CDR3 loop spans 18 amino acids. Trimming cost V 1 base and J 0 bases, with 13 bases left between them.

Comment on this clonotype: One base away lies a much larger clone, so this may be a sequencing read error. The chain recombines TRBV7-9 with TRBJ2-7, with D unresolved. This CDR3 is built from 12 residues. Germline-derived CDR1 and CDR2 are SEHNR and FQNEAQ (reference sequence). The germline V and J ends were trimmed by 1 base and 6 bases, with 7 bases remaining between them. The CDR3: CASSLVGLEQYF. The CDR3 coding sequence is TGTGCCAGCAGCTTAGTGGGCCTCGAGCAGTACTTC.

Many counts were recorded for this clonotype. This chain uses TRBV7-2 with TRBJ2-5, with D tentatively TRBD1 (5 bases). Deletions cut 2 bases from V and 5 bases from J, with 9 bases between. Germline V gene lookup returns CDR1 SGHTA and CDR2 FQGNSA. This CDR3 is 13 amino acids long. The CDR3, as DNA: TGTGCCAGCAGCTTACAGGGTATCGAGACCCAGTACTTC. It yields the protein CASSLQGIETQYF. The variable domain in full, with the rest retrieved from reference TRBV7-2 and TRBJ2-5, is GAGVSQSPSNKVTEKGKDVELRCDPISGHTALYWYRQSLGQGLEFLIYFQGNSAPDKSGLPSDRFSAERTGGSVSTLTIQRTQQEDSAVYLCASSLQGIETQYFGPGTRLLVL.

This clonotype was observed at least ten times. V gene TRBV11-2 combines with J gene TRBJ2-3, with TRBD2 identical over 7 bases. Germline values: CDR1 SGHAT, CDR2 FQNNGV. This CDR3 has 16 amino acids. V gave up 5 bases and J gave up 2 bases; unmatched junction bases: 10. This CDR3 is CASSRMSAGNTDTQYF. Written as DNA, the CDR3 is TGTGCCAGCAGCCGTATGTCAGCGGGAAACACAGATACGCAGTATTTT.

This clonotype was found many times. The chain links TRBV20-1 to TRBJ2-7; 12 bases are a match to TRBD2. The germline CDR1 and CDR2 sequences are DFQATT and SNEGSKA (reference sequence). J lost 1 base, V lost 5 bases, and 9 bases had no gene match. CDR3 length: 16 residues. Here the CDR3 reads CSAQLAGGGLSYEQYF. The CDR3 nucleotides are TGCAGTGCTCAACTAGCGGGAGGCGGTCTATCCTACGAGCAGTACTTC.